This TCR beta chain was obtained from a study of CD8 T cells in Susac syndrome. The RNA input was roughly 0.45 to 1 ug, and it was reverse transcribed with random hexamers. Each CDR3 protein is one row after TCRdb ran MiXCR on the immunoSEQ multiplex PCR reads. Of 71,000 or so distinct CDR3 sequences in the sample, nearly 96% were seen once. Trimming removed 6 bases from V and 4 bases from J, with 7 bases in between. Germline-derived CDR1 and CDR2 are MNHEY and SVGEGT. There are 11 residues in the CDR3. The clonotype originates from a human donor with multiple sclerosis. The sequenced sample was CD4+ T cells from PBMCs. This rearrangement joins TRBV6-2 or TRBV6-3 to TRBJ2-7; tentative D call: TRBD2 (5 bases). This CDR3 reads CASSRGYEQYF. The CDR3 region has the DNA TGTGCCAGCAGCCGCGGGTACGAGCAGTACTTC.